A selection of T cell receptor beta chains follows, all from one sample in a study of blood T cell repertoires in COVID-19. Produced via immunoSEQ multiplex PCR; TCRdb's table is partial and in-frame only. The table records 300,000 or so clones, roughly nine tenths of them present only once. The specimen sequenced was peripheral blood. The receptors derive from a man aged 18 to 30 who had recovered from COVID-19. CDR3s include the opening cysteine and the closing phenylalanine or tryptophan. A D gene is named only where the DNA matches it firmly. Not all rows give a size; the values are once, few, many and, for expanded clones, a class.

j_call v_call d_call clone_size cdr3_nt cdr3_aa
TRBJ2-3 TRBV4-2 - - TGTGCCAGCAGCCAAGACCCCAACACAGATACGCAGTATTTT CASSQDPNTDTQYF
TRBJ2-5 TRBV18 - once TGTGCCAGCTCACCACCGCACGGCCAAGAGACCCAGTACTTC CASSPPHGQETQYF
TRBJ1-6 TRBV7-9 TRBD1 - TGTGCCAGCAGCCCAGGGACAGGCTCCTATAATTCACCCCTCCACTTT CASSPGTGSYNSPLHF
TRBJ1-2 TRBV6-6 - - TGTGCCAGCAGTTCCAGGGGCCAATATGGCTACACCTTC CASSSRGQYGYTF
TRBJ1-3 TRBV2 - - TGTGCCAGCAGAGGGGACTCTGGAAACACCATATATTTT CASRGDSGNTIYF
TRBJ2-5 TRBV7-2 - - TGTGCCAGCAGCTTAGGGGGGGTTCGAGAGACCCAGTACTTC CASSLGGVRETQYF
TRBJ1-2 TRBV6-4 TRBD1 - TGTGCCAGCAGCCCCGGGACAGGGGACCCCTATGGCTACACCTTC CASSPGTGDPYGYTF
TRBJ2-3 TRBV18 TRBD1 - TGTGCCAGCTCACCACCGCTACAGGGGAAAGATACGCAGTATTTT CASSPPLQGKDTQYF
TRBJ2-2 TRBV6-5 TRBD2 - TGTGCCAGCCATAGCGGGGGGCTCACCGGGGAGCTGTTTTTT CASHSGGLTGELFF
TRBJ2-5 TRBV9 - - TGTGCCAGCGCCACCGGGACTTCGAAAGAGACCCAGTACTTC CASATGTSKETQYF
TRBJ1-4 TRBV7-9 - - TGTGCCAGCAGCAGTCTGCCCGACAATAATGAAAAACTGTTTTTT CASSSLPDNNEKLFF
TRBJ1-4 TRBV2 TRBD1 - TGTGCCAGCAGTGTGCAGGGACAGGGGAAAGAAAAACTGTTTTTT CASSVQGQGKEKLFF
TRBJ1-1 TRBV2 - - TGTGCCAGCAGTGCAGGGTATAATGAAGCTTTCTTT CASSAGYNEAFF
TRBJ1-2 TRBV6-1 - - TGTGCCAGCAGTGACCCCCGGGGAGGCAGTGGCTACACCTTC CASSDPRGGSGYTF
TRBJ1-2 TRBV7-2 TRBD1 once TGTGCCAGCAGCTTAGAGGCACAGGGGGCCCCATATGGCTACACCTTC CASSLEAQGAPYGYTF
TRBJ1-4 TRBV7-9 TRBD1 - TGTGCCAGCAGCTTACAGGGGGCTGCTAATGAAAAACTGTTTTTT CASSLQGAANEKLFF